A single sample gave rise to the 10 T cell receptor beta chains below, sequenced in a study of T cells in Graves' hyperthyroidism and ophthalmopathy. RNA transcripts yielded amplified TCR beta CDR3 regions. The study used the HTBI primer set for a first-round RT-PCR of the TCR CDR3. From the multiplex PCR reads, TCRdb called clonotypes with MiXCR, one entry per CDR3 protein. Among over 250,000 distinct CDR3 sequences, roughly 22% were seen once, and the ten largest hold about 60%. The specimen was blood. The origin of the receptors is a man aged 25 to 40 with Graves' ophthalmopathy.

V gene TRBV5-6 combines with J gene TRBJ2-1; no clear D. V lost 4 bases and J lost 10, with 15 bases in between. The CDR3 has 13 residues. Germline CDR1 reads SGHDT; CDR2 reads YYEEEE. The CDR3 reads CASSPPLGLEQFF. In DNA, the CDR3 is TGTGCCAGCAGCCCTCCCCTGGGCCTCGAGCAGTTCTTC.

J is TRBJ2-7 and V is TRBV20-1; TRBD1 agrees at 9 bases. V dropped 4 bases and J dropped 3; count of bases not matched to a gene: 13. Germline values: CDR1 DFQATT, CDR2 SNEGSKA (reference sequence). The CDR3 consists of 16 residues. CDR3 residues: CSATNMRDRGIYEQYF. Here the CDR3 DNA reads TGCAGTGCTACCAATATGAGAGACAGGGGGATCTACGAGCAGTACTTC.

This chain links TRBV20-1 with TRBJ2-1, with D tentatively TRBD2 (5 bases). The V gene lost 0 bases and the J gene lost 7 bases, with 28 bases spanning the gap. The V gene's germline CDR1 is DFQATT and CDR2 SNEGSKA (reference sequence). The length of the CDR3 is 19 residues. The CDR3 DNA sequence: TGCAGTGCTAGAGATCCGTCGAGGCGCGGGCACCACTTCAGGAATGAGCAGTTCTTC. Protein sequence: CSARDPSRRGHHFRNEQFF.

Only a few counts were recorded for this clonotype. The chain employs TRBV6-2 or TRBV6-3 and TRBJ1-1; possible D gene TRBD1, 5 bases. The CDR3 sequence is 16 residues long. The V and J ends lost 0 bases and 11 bases respectively, with 22 bases between them. Germline CDR1 and CDR2: MNHEY and SVGEGT. CDR3 DNA: TGTGCCAGCAGTTACTCGATTTACAGGACCTCAATCTCGGCTTTCTTT. This gives the protein CASSYSIYRTSISAFF.

The sample holds a few counts of this clonotype. The V gene is TRBV5-4, the J gene TRBJ2-1, with D perhaps matching TRBD2 (6 bases). V was trimmed by 5 bases and J by 10 bases, leaving 22 bases between them. Germline V CDR1 and CDR2: SGHNT, YYREEE (reference sequence). The length of the CDR3 is 15 residues. In nucleotides, the CDR3 is TGTGCCAGCAGTACGGGACGTCCGGTTCGGGGGGAGCAGTTCTTC. It encodes CASSTGRPVRGEQFF.

Only a few counts were recorded for this clonotype. The chain recombines TRBV5-5 with TRBJ1-2; maybe TRBD1 (5 bases). The CDR3 has 16 residues. Germline assignment: CDR1 SGHKS and CDR2 YYEKEE (reference sequence). Trimming took 0 bases from V and 0 from J, leaving 12 bases between them. The CDR3 reads CASSLAGGAANYGYTF. The CDR3 nucleotides read TGTGCCAGCAGCTTGGCCGGGGGAGCTGCTAACTATGGCTACACCTTC.

In its sample, this clonotype was seen many times. The genes are TRBV5-1 and TRBJ2-1; 7 bases are a match to TRBD2. The germline V gene encodes CDR1 SGHRS and CDR2 YFSETQ. J lost 1 base, V lost 5 bases, and 3 bases had no gene match. This CDR3 comprises 14 residues. The CDR3 nucleotides are TGCGCCAGCAGGGCGGGAGAATCCTACAATGAGCAGTTCTTC. It is translated as CASRAGESYNEQFF.

The chain carries TRBV27 and TRBJ2-7; 9 positions match TRBD2. Germline assignment: CDR1 MNHEY and CDR2 SMNVEV (reference sequence). The CDR3 loop spans 14 amino acids. V gave up 2 bases and J gave up 3 bases; unmatched junction bases: 2. CDR3 sequence: CASSLATSGYEQYF. The CDR3 region has the DNA TGTGCCAGCAGTTTAGCGACTAGCGGCTACGAGCAGTACTTC.

This clonotype was seen ten or more times. The CDR3 region has the DNA TGTGCCAGCATCCCCCCAGGAGGGGGGAACACTGAAGCTTTCTTT. This translates into CASIPPGGGNTEAFF. The rearrangement links TRBV6-1 to TRBJ1-1; a weak D match, TRBD1 (6 bases). The CDR3 has 15 residues. V lost 7 bases to trimming and J lost 1 base, with 16 bases between them. Per the germline V gene, CDR1 is MNHNS and CDR2 is SASEGT.

V is TRBV6-5 and J is TRBJ2-3, with D perhaps matching TRBD2 (5 bases). Germline-derived CDR1 and CDR2 are MNHEY and SVGAGI. The CDR3 sequence is 17 residues long. The V gene lost 4 bases and the J gene lost 0 bases, with 17 bases spanning the gap. The CDR3 DNA is TGTGCCAGCAGTTGGCCGTGGTTGGGAGCTAGCACAGATACGCAGTATTTT. It encodes CASSWPWLGASTDTQYF.